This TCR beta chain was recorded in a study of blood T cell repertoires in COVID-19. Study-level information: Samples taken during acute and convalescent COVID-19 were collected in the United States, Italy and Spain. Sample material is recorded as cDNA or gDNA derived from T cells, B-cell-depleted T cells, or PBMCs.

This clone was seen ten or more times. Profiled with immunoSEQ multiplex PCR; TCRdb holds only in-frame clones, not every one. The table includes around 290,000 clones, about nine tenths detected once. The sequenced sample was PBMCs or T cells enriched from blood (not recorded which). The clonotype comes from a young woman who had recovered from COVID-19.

The CDR3 DNA is TGTGCCAGCAGTTTAAAACCAGGGCGTGAAGCTTTCTTT. Its protein product is CASSLKPGREAFF. The chain is built from TRBV28 and TRBJ1-1; tentatively, D is TRBD1 (5 bases). V lost 2 bases and J 7 bases, leaving 11 bases between the germline ends. Germline V CDR1 and CDR2: MDHEN, SYDVKM. The CDR3 extends over 13 amino acids.